The sequence of this T cell receptor (beta chain) was determined in a study of blood T cells in healthy people across ages. The second PCR ran about 6 to 12 cycles with a sample-barcoded 5' primer and J-beta primers. TCRdb used MiXCR to reprocess the 5' RACE reads, holding one entry per CDR3 protein. The sample contains about 780,000 distinct CDR3 sequences, about 42% of which appear only once. The V end lost 4 bases, the J end lost 0 bases, and 10 bases lay between the germline ends. Germline values: CDR1 LGHDT, CDR2 YNNKEL (reference sequence). The length of the CDR3 is 15 residues. This clonotype was detected ten times or more.

This clonotype was obtained from a man of 80 years or more in good health. Sequences were obtained from blood. The chain couples TRBV3-1 to TRBJ1-5, with D hard to call. CDR3 DNA: TGTGCCAGCAGCCCAGACCCCGATAGCAATCAGCCCCAGCATTTT. Translation: CASSPDPDSNQPQHF.